A single sample is the source of the 2 T cell receptor beta chains below, sequenced in a study of shared clonotypes between healthy human individuals. Generated by immunoSEQ multiplex PCR, the TCRdb table keeps only in-frame clones and is missing some. This sample carries millions of clones, 85% to 95% of them seen once, and the ten largest clones take about 0.13%. Sequencing used naive CD4+ T cells sorted from blood. Sample subset: CD45RA+ positively selected. Source of these receptors: a man aged 18 to 30 in good health.

The rearrangement links TRBV6-1 to TRBJ1-6, with 7 bases fitting TRBD1. This CDR3 has 15 residues. Looked up from germline, CDR1 is MNHNS and CDR2 is SASEGT. Trimming cost V 4 bases and J 7 bases; bases outside gene matches: 7. The CDR3 sequence is CASSGGTAHNSPLHF. The CDR3 DNA sequence: TGTGCCAGCAGTGGTGGGACAGCCCACAATTCACCCCTCCACTTT.

As to this clone: Other DNA sequences in this sample translate to the same CDR3. The V gene is TRBV2, the J gene TRBJ2-5; possibly TRBD1 for D (7 bases). Germline V gene data show CDR1 as SNHLY and CDR2 as FYNNEI. The CDR3 runs to 14 residues. V dropped 4 bases and J dropped 4 bases, with 13 bases sitting between them. DNA for the CDR3: TGTGCCAGCAGTGTTAACAGGGGAGGAGAGACCCAGTACTTC. It encodes CASSVNRGGETQYF.